These 20 T cell receptor beta chains were all obtained from the same sample, sequenced in a study of T cells in women clearing cervical HPV infection. Method: immunoSEQ multiplex PCR; TCRdb's copy keeps in-frame clones and lacks some. The sample features approximately 35,000 clones, with 1.7% in its top ten. The sequenced sample was blood buffy coat. These receptors all stem from a woman aged 18 to 75 with a cervical HPV16 infection that either progressed to CIN3+ or cleared (not recorded which).

A note on this clone: The read is 3 residues too short to cover the CDR3 end, so that end is filled in from the germline J gene. The rearrangement uses TRBV7-8 and TRBJ2-1; 9 positions agree with TRBD1. The CDR3 runs 15 residues. Germline-derived CDR1 and CDR2 are SGHVS and FQNEAQ. J was trimmed by 2 bases and V by 5 bases; bases with no gene match: 4. The sequenced part of the CDR3 DNA is TGTGCCAGCAGCCGGGACAGGGTAACCTACAATGAG. Encoded protein: CASSRDRVTYNE. The full-length CDR3 reads as CASSRDRVTYNEQFF.

Frequency places this clone as medium-sized. The missing CDR3 end, 3 residues past where the read stops, is filled in from the germline J gene. The rearrangement links TRBV18 to TRBJ2-2; weak D call: TRBD2 (5 bases). Trimming cost V 4 bases and J 3 bases, with 9 bases left between them. Germline V lookup: CDR1 KGHSH, CDR2 LQKENI. CDR3 length: 14 amino acids. The CDR3 reads CASSQDSYTGELFF. The sequenced CDR3 bases are TGTGCCAGCTCACAGGACTCATACACCGGGGAG.

Notes on this clone: The DNA ends 3 residues before the CDR3 does, and the rest of the CDR3 is filled in from the germline J gene. The rearrangement links TRBV7-3 to TRBJ2-1, with 13 nucleotides matching TRBD2. The trim removed 1 base at V and 0 bases at J, leaving 6 bases unmatched. The length of the CDR3 is 19 residues. Germline V gene data show CDR1 as SGHTA and CDR2 as FQGTGA. The sequenced part of the CDR3 DNA is TGTGCCAGCAGCTTAAGGACTAGCGGGGGAGCGAGCTCCTACAATGAG. This translates into CASSLRTSGGASSYNE. The entire CDR3 reads CASSLRTSGGASSYNEQFF.

In regard to this clone: The CDR3 extends 3 residues past the end of the read, so its final part is completed from the germline J gene. This chain uses TRBV5-1 with TRBJ1-1; 11 nucleotides match TRBD1. The CDR3 runs to 18 residues. V lost 4 bases, J lost 4 bases, and 15 bases stayed unmatched. Germline-derived CDR1 and CDR2 are SGHRS and YFSETQ. The CDR3 region is CASSLLGQGAKSGTEAFF. The CDR3 DNA, read in part, is TGCGCCAGCAGCCTCCTCGGACAGGGGGCGAAATCGGGCACTGAA.

About this clone: The CDR3 is cut off 3 residues early in the read; its end comes from the germline J gene. This sequence joins TRBV5-8 and TRBJ2-1; 8 positions agree with TRBD2. CDR3 length: 12 amino acids. Germline V gene data show CDR1 as SGHTS and CDR2 as YDEGEE. J was trimmed by 9 bases and V by 4 bases; bases with no gene match: 3. CDR3 sequence reads: CASSPGGPEQFF. The DNA read from the CDR3 is TGTGCCAGCAGCCCGGGGGGGCCTGAG.

Worth noting for this clone: The observed sequence ends 3 residues before the CDR3 terminus, with the missing tail filled in from the germline J gene. V gene TRBV2 combines with J gene TRBJ1-2; TRBD1 matches 7 bases. The CDR3 runs to 13 residues. With V trimmed by 5 bases and J by 6 bases, 6 bases remained unmatched. Germline CDR1 and CDR2: SNHLY and FYNNEI. The part of the CDR3 DNA that was read is TGTGCCAGCAGTTTCAGGGGGGTAGATGGC. It codes for CASSFRGVDG. The complete CDR3 reads CASSFRGVDGYTF.

A remark on this clone: The sequence runs out 3 residues before the end of the CDR3; the remainder is reconstructed from the germline J gene. This rearrangement joins TRBV12-3 or TRBV12-4 to TRBJ2-1; D is undetermined. V lost 6 bases to trimming and J lost 4 bases, with 4 bases between them. The CDR3 extends over 11 amino acids. The CDR3 loop is CASSTYNEQFF. The sequenced CDR3 bases are TGTGCCAGCAGCACATACAATGAG.

As to this clone: The read ends 3 residues before the CDR3 terminus; that terminus is restored from the germline J gene. The chain joins TRBV19 to TRBJ2-4; 7 bases map to TRBD1. This CDR3 is 13 amino acids long. CDR1 and CDR2 from the germline V gene are LNHDA and SQIVND (reference sequence). The CDR3 is CASTIQGNYGQYF. The covered CDR3 bases are TGTGCCAGTACAATACAGGGGAACTATGGT.

A remark on this clone: The sequence runs out 3 residues before the end of the CDR3; the remainder is reconstructed from the germline J gene. J is TRBJ2-7 and V is TRBV7-8; weak D call: TRBD2 (5 bases). The germline gives CDR1 SGHVS, CDR2 FQNEAQ. CDR3 size: 15 residues. V gave up 3 bases and J gave up 4 bases, with 16 bases separating them. The CDR3 is CASSFGGPAAYEQYF. The sequenced CDR3 bases are TGTGCCAGCAGCTTTGGCGGGCCCGCCGCGTACGAG.

Regarding this clone: The sequenced fragment ends 3 residues before the CDR3 boundary, so the rest is inferred from the germline J gene. V usage is TRBV18 and J usage is TRBJ2-5; 7 positions match TRBD1. The CDR3 is made up of 17 amino acids. Per germline, CDR1 KGHSH and CDR2 LQKENI. Trimming cost V 1 base and J 7 bases; bases outside gene matches: 15. The part of the CDR3 DNA that was read is TGTGCCAGCTCACCACACGGTCCCGGGACAGACTTAGGGACC. Encoded protein: CASSPHGPGTDLGT. From start to end, the CDR3 is CASSPHGPGTDLGTQYF.

In the case of this clone: Read sequence stops 3 residues before the CDR3 end, and the germline J gene provides the missing end. The chain employs TRBV11-2 and TRBJ1-1; D is unresolved. Germline V gene sequence: CDR1 SGHAT, CDR2 FQNNGV. CDR3 length: 10 amino acids. Partial CDR3 DNA: TGTGCCAGCAGCCACCGCAGG. Translation: CASSHRR. The CDR3 in full is CASSHRRAFF.

Note on this clone: Read data end 3 residues before the CDR3 end; the end is taken from the germline J gene. The J gene is TRBJ1-2, the V gene TRBV14, with D possibly being TRBD1 (5 bases). From germline, CDR1 is SGHDN and CDR2 FVKESK. The CDR3 covers 17 residues. The CDR3 DNA, read in part, is TGTGCCAGCAGCCAAGAGTCGGTTAGGTGGGGCCAAGAGACC. Protein product: CASSQESVRWGQET. The CDR3 as a whole reads CASSQESVRWGQETYTF.

To note about this clone: The missing CDR3 end, 3 residues past where the read stops, is filled in from the germline J gene. The chain employs TRBV28 and TRBJ2-5; 11 bases line up with TRBD2. J gave up 0 bases and V 6 bases, and 15 bases lay outside the gene matches. This CDR3 comprises 19 residues. Germline assignment: CDR1 MDHEN and CDR2 SYDVKM. The CDR3 reads CASSRDTRLAGLYQETQYF. Incomplete CDR3 DNA: TGTGCCAGCAGCCGGGACACTAGACTAGCGGGGTTGTACCAAGAGACC.

About this clone itself: From the germline J gene comes the end of the CDR3, since the read stops 3 residues before it. The rearrangement joins TRBV5-1 to TRBJ2-3; TRBD1 aligns across 11 bases. CDR1 SGHRS and CDR2 YFSETQ come from the germline V gene. The CDR3 loop spans 15 amino acids. CDR3: CASSLTGTGGETQYF. The CDR3 DNA, read in part, is TGCGCCAGCAGCTTGACCGGGACAGGGGGGGAGACG.

As regards this clone: Read data end 3 residues before the CDR3 end; the end is taken from the germline J gene. The V and J genes are TRBV7-2 and TRBJ1-2; weak D call: TRBD1 (5 bases). CDR3 size: 15 residues. Looked up from germline, CDR1 is SGHTA and CDR2 is FQGNSA. CDR3 bases read: TGTGCCAGCAGCCCTTCCAGCGGGGGTACCTACGAC. Translation gives CASSPSSGGTYD. The whole CDR3 reads CASSPSSGGTYDYTF. Using reference TRBV7-2 and TRBJ1-2 for the parts outside the CDR3, the full variable domain is GAGVSQSPSNKVTEKGKDVELRCDPISGHTALYWYRQSLGQGLEFLIYFQGNSAPDKSGLPSDRFSAERTGGSVSTLTIQRTQQEDSAVYLCASSPSSGGTYDYTFGSGTRLTVV.

To note about this clone: The read terminates 3 residues before the CDR3 end, so the remaining end is supplied by the germline J gene. This chain uses TRBV19 with TRBJ1-1; D unresolved. Between the trimmed V and J ends, which lost 7 bases and 0 bases, there was a span of 9 bases. Germline values: CDR1 LNHDA, CDR2 SQIVND (reference sequence). This CDR3 contains 13 residues. CDR3 residues: CASKAVMNTEAFF. CDR3 bases read: TGTGCCAGTAAGGCAGTTATGAACACTGAA.

As regards this clone: The read terminates 3 residues before the CDR3 end, so the remaining end is supplied by the germline J gene. The rearrangement uses TRBV7-9 and TRBJ2-3; no clear D gene. Looked up from germline, CDR1 is SEHNR and CDR2 is FQNEAQ (reference sequence). V was shortened by 1 base and J by 6 bases, with 11 bases between the two germline ends. This CDR3 region has 14 residues. CDR3 protein: CASSLGSDADTQYF. CDR3 bases read: TGTGCCAGCAGCTTAGGGAGCGATGCGGATACG.

Regarding this clone: The sequenced fragment ends 3 residues before the CDR3 boundary, so the rest is inferred from the germline J gene. The chain joins TRBV5-5 to TRBJ1-1, with D unresolved. Between the trimmed V and J ends, which lost 0 bases and 0 bases, there was a span of 3 bases. The CDR3 spans 13 residues. The germline V gene encodes CDR1 SGHKS and CDR2 YYEKEE (reference sequence). CDR3 bases read: TGTGCCAGCAGCTTGGCCTTGAACACTGAA. Amino acids: CASSLALNTE. The whole CDR3 sequence reads CASSLALNTEAFF.

Concerning this clone: Read data end 3 residues before the CDR3 end; the end is taken from the germline J gene. This sequence joins TRBV7-3 and TRBJ1-4; TRBD1 is a possible D gene (5 bases). This CDR3 is built from 18 residues. Germline V gene sequence: CDR1 SGHTA, CDR2 FQGTGA. V lost 3 bases and J lost 4, with 21 bases in between. CDR3 sequence: CASSFRKRRVGLNEKLFF. The covered CDR3 bases are TGTGCCAGCAGCTTTCGCAAACGGAGGGTGGGGCTTAATGAAAAA.

On this clone: The read comes to an end 3 residues before the CDR3 does, leaving the germline J gene to fill in the end. The gene calls are TRBV7-2 and TRBJ1-4; D possibly corresponds to TRBD1 (5 bases). The CDR3 is made up of 15 amino acids. Germline CDR1 is SGHTA and CDR2 is FQGNSA. The CDR3 bases that were read are TGTGCCAGCAGCTTAGGAGCCACTGGGGCCAACGTA. It encodes CASSLGATGANV. The entire CDR3 protein is CASSLGATGANVLFF.